This TCR beta chain was identified in a study of shared clonotypes between healthy human individuals. Study context: The study used three CD4 naive, three CD4 memory, two CD8 naive and one CD8 memory plate per donor.

Profiling relied on immunoSEQ multiplex PCR, and the TCRdb table lists in-frame clones only, not all of them. The data hold roughly 520,000 clones, with roughly 95% observed a single time. This CDR3 has 18 amino acids. Trimming removed 3 bases from V and 6 bases from J; junction bases left unmatched: 12. CDR1 is SGHDT and CDR2 is YYEEEE in the germline V gene. The receptor's source is a woman under 40 in good health. This chain uses TRBV5-6 with TRBJ2-2; TRBD2 agrees at 12 bases. Sequences were obtained from naive CD4+ T cells sorted from blood. Subset in this sample: CD45RA+ positively selected. The CDR3 region is CASSSRVTSGRRAGELFF. Written as DNA, the CDR3 is TGTGCCAGCAGCTCCCGGGTCACTAGCGGGAGGAGGGCCGGGGAGCTGTTTTTT.